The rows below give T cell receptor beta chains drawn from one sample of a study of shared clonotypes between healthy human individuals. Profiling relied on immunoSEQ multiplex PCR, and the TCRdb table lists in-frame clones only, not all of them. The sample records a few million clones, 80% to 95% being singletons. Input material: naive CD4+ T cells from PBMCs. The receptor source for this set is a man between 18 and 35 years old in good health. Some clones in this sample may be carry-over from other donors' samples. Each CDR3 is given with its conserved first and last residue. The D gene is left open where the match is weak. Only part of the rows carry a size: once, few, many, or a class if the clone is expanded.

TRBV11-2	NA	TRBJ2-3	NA	CASSLGGGQITDTQYF	TGTGCCAGCAGCTTAGGGGGGGGACAAATCACAGATACGCAGTATTTT
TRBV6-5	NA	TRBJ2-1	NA	CASSYPRAGNEQFF	TGTGCCAGCAGTTACCCCCGGGCGGGCAATGAGCAGTTCTTC
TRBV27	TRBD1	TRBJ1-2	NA	CASSLTPRRDRGIGYTF	TGTGCCAGCAGTTTAACGCCGCGCCGGGACAGGGGGATTGGCTACACCTTC
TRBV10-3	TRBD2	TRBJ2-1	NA	CAISDAGGPSGNEQFF	TGTGCCATCAGTGATGCGGGAGGGCCCTCGGGGAATGAGCAGTTCTTC
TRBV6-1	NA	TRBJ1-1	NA	CASSELWTEAFF	TGTGCCAGCAGTGAATTGTGGACTGAAGCTTTCTTT
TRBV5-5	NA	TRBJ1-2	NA	CASSLGGSYGYTF	TGTGCCAGCAGCTTGGGCGGGAGCTATGGCTACACCTTC
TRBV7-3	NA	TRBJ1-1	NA	CASSSNLDTEAFF	TGTGCCAGCAGCTCGAATCTGGACACTGAAGCTTTCTTT
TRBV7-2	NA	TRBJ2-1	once	CASSLGGRAVGNEQFF	TGTGCCAGCAGCTTAGGTGGTCGGGCGGTCGGCAATGAGCAGTTCTTC
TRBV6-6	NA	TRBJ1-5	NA	CASRTSRGPQHF	TGTGCCAGCAGAACGTCCCGGGGGCCCCAGCATTTT
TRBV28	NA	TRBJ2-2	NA	CASSFGTGELFF	TGTGCCAGCAGTTTTGGCACCGGGGAGCTGTTTTTT
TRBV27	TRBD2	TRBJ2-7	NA	CASKHSASGRARGEQYF	TGTGCCAGCAAACATAGTGCTAGCGGGAGGGCCAGGGGCGAGCAGTACTTC
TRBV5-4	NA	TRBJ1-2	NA	CASSPGADGYTF	TGTGCCAGCAGCCCGGGTGCGGATGGCTACACCTTC
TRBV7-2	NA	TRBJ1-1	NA	CASSFGTGLEAFF	TGTGCCAGCAGCTTCGGGACGGGTCTTGAAGCTTTCTTT
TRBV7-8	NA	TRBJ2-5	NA	CASSLVLETQYF	TGTGCCAGCAGCTTAGTGCTGGAGACCCAGTACTTC
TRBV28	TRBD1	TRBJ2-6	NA	CASSSRDRDYSGANVLTF	TGTGCCAGCAGTTCCCGGGACAGGGATTACTCTGGGGCCAACGTCCTGACTTTC
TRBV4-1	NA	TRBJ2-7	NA	CASSQVGLGEQYF	TGCGCCAGCAGCCAAGTGGGTCTGGGCGAGCAGTACTTC
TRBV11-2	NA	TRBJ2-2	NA	CASSFTNTGELFF	TGTGCCAGCAGCTTCACGAACACCGGGGAGCTGTTTTTT
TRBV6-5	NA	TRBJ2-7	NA	CASSYSRGPLAGEQYF	TGTGCCAGCAGTTACTCGAGGGGCCCCCTGGCCGGCGAGCAGTACTTC
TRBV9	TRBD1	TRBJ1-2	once	CASSSQGVVYGYTF	TGTGCCAGCAGCTCCCAGGGGGTCGTCTATGGCTACACCTTC
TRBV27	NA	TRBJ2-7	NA	CASSRQRGISTYEQYF	TGTGCCAGCAGTCGACAGAGAGGGATCTCCACCTACGAGCAGTACTTC
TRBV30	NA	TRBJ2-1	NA	CASTNGVPYNEQFF	TGTGCCTCGACCAACGGGGTCCCCTACAATGAGCAGTTCTTC
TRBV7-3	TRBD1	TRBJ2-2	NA	CASSLMGQRNTGELFF	TGTGCCAGCAGCTTAATGGGACAGAGAAACACCGGGGAGCTGTTTTTT
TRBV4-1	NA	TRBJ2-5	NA	CASSQESSGGSGQYF	TGCGCCAGCAGCCAAGAGTCTAGTGGGGGGAGTGGGCAGTACTTC
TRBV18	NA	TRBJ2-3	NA	CASSPVAGQDTQYF	TGTGCCAGCTCACCAGTGGCAGGGCAAGATACGCAGTATTTT
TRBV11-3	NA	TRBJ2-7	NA	CASSRRDGSYEQYF	TGTGCCAGCAGCCGCCGGGACGGGTCCTACGAGCAGTACTTC
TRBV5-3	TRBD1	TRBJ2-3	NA	CARSLAKGQENTDTQYF	TGTGCCAGAAGCTTGGCCAAGGGACAGGAAAACACAGATACGCAGTATTTT
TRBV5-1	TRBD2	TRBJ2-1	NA	CASSLAPPGTSGIGEQFF	TGCGCCAGCAGCTTGGCCCCGCCGGGGACTAGCGGGATCGGCGAGCAGTTCTTC
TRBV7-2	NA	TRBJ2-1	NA	CASSTQGGDRHTNEQFF	TGTGCCAGCAGCACCCAGGGAGGGGACAGACATACCAATGAGCAGTTCTTC